This T cell receptor (beta chain) was observed in a study of Ad26.COV2.S vaccination and SARS-CoV-2 variants (dated by TCRdb to about 2021). With respect to the entire study: Donors in the vaccine arm were drawn from COV1001, a phase I-IIa trial of Ad26.COV2.S in healthy adults that was multicentre, randomized, double-blind and placebo-controlled. Trial participants were randomized into five groups of five, in which low-dose or high-dose Ad26.COV2.S was given once or twice, or placebo was given on both occasions. A total of 32 samples were included in the TCR-sequenced set, comprising roughly 19 Ad26.COV2.S vaccine recipients, 5 placebo recipients and 8 SARS-CoV-2 convalescent individuals. Ad26.COV2.S was administered intramuscularly at 5 x 10^10 or 1 x 10^11 viral particles, either as a single shot or as two shots given 56 days apart. Blinding of investigators to trial group allocation was maintained during experiments and outcome assessment. The specificity and breadth of SARS-CoV-2-reactive T cell receptors after Ad26.COV2.S vaccination were assessed by TCRbeta repertoire sequencing. Study-wide conclusions, independent of this receptor: Ad26.COV2.S recipients had higher spike-specific TCR breadth than placebo recipients (P = 0.0014). Vaccine and placebo recipients had similar non-spike TCR breadth, a finding consistent with the vaccine containing only spike. It was noted by the authors that total T cell responses may have been underestimated by the TCR breadth and depth analyses. The study lacked the statistical power to compare responses across vaccine doses or regimens. Substantial breadth of spike-specific CD8+ and CD4+ T cell responses was reported after vaccination.

The CDR3 has 17 amino acids, counting the end cysteine and phenylalanine. Only the CDR3 part of the read is kept: 51 bases, read in frame from the first base. The germline V gene specifies SGHRS as CDR1 and YFSETQ as CDR2. V loses 0 bases at its end and J loses 6 bases; junction bases beyond the gene matches: 4. A word on this clone: Its antigen is unknown. Base qualities are missing; no much larger clone stands one base away.

The treatment or condition label, as the study defines it: roughly 18 received Ad26.COV2.S at low or high dose, single or two shots; 5 received placebo; per-sample allocation not given. Repertoires of vaccine and placebo recipients were sequenced from samples taken on day 63 after the first injection. Cohort 1b enrolled some 25 adults aged 18-55 years at a single site in Boston, USA, between 29 July and 7 August 2020. Ad26.COV2.S was a replication-incompetent adenovirus type 26 vector expressing a prefusion-stabilized SARS-CoV-2 spike protein from the original Wuhan strain. TCRbeta CDR3 regions were sequenced with the immunoSEQ Assay. After extraction, genomic DNA underwent amplification by bias-controlled multiplex PCR, followed by high-throughput sequencing. Under the source paper's analysis protocol: To quantify the absolute abundance of every unique TCRbeta CDR3 region, sequences were collapsed and filtered. T cell fraction was estimated by normalizing TCRbeta template counts to usable DNA, which was measured by amplifying reference genes present in all nucleated cells. Repertoire TCRs were annotated as SARS-CoV-2-specific by exact matching of V gene, CDR3 amino acid sequence and J gene to a known reactive TCR set. The reference SARS-CoV-2 TCR set was derived from MIRA and filtered for enrichment in COVID-19-positive ImmuneCODE repertoires, a step that removed public or cross-reactive TCRs. Based on the MIRA antigens, annotated TCRs were further analysed at the level of specific ORF or position within ORF. Breadth was defined as the number of annotated unique rearrangements divided by the total number of unique productive rearrangements, and depth was defined as the summed frequency of the annotated unique rearrangements. Two-sided Wilcoxon rank-sum tests were applied when comparing TCR breadth between groups. The clones in this table, taken by TCRdb from immuneACCESS, are in-frame only. Not every clone is retained; where verified, under half of the shortfall comes from an unresolved V gene, and the cause of the rest is unknown. For V, J and clone size, that table is used; D and trimming come from the DNA. For this sample there are approximately 350,000 clones; 83% appear just once. The ten most abundant clones make up roughly 7.4% of the sample.

The rearrangement combines TRBV5-1 with TRBJ2-2; 14 central nucleotides agree with TRBD2. This material consisted of peripheral blood, taken in a trial of Ad26.COV2.S vaccine versus placebo. The receptor was derived from a person aged 18-65 years who received the Ad26.COV2.S COVID-19 vaccine or a placebo. The bases read TGCGCCAGCAGCTTGGGACTAGCGGGAGGGCCTTCCGGGGAGCTGTTTTTT. This is translated as CASSLGLAGGPSGELFF.